The source of this TCR beta chain is a study of glioma-infiltrating T cells. Study-wide points: Tissue-blood divergence was below expectation in non-neoplastic patients, above in gliomas.

The CDR3 contains 12 residues. CDR1 and CDR2 from the germline V gene are DFQATT and SNEGSKA (reference sequence). On this clonotype: Its antigen is as yet unknown. One junction end disagrees with the germline gene, perhaps due to a read error.

Using RNA template, CDR3s of TCR alpha and beta were amplified with iRepertoire arm-PCR. MiXCR was run by TCRdb on the multiplex PCR reads, yielding one entry per CDR3 protein. The profile shows about 210,000 distinct CDR3 sequences, more than 25% of them singletons. The chain is built from TRBV20-1 and TRBJ1-2; no definite D call. This receptor was taken from a human donor with low-grade glioma or glioblastoma, undergoing nonglioma brain surgery, or in good health (not recorded which). The material sequenced was glioma tissue, nonneoplastic brain tissue, or PBMCs (not recorded which). CDR3 region: CSDGLSFYGYTF. The CDR3 nucleotides read TGCAGTGATGGCCTAAGTTTCTATGGCTACACATTC.